This T cell receptor beta chain was obtained from a study of T cell repertoires in cytomegalovirus infection. One entry per CDR3 protein results from TCRdb running MiXCR on the reads. Of about 890,000 distinct CDR3 sequences in the sample, less than 40% were seen once. The germline V gene encodes CDR1 SGHNT and CDR2 YYREEE (reference sequence). The CDR3 consists of 16 residues. The V gene lost 0 bases and the J gene lost 0 bases, with 10 bases spanning the gap. In its sample, this clonotype was seen many times. What it recognizes is unknown. Sequenced material: cultured CD8+ T cells from PBMCs, taken from culture after CMV antigen stimulation. This TCR was sampled from a human donor in good health (CMV status not recorded). Some clones in this sample may be carry-over from other donors' samples. This rearrangement joins TRBV5-4 to TRBJ2-1, with unresolved D. The CDR3, as DNA: TGTGCCAGCAGCTTGGACGTCGCCAGCTCCTACAATGAGCAGTTCTTC. Translated, it gives CASSLDVASSYNEQFF. Combining the CDR3 with reference TRBV5-4 and TRBJ2-1 gives the whole variable domain ETGVTQSPTHLIKTRGQQVTLRCSSQSGHNTVSWYQQALGQGPQFIFQYYREEENGRGNFPPRFSGLQFPNYSSELNVNALELDDSALYLCASSLDVASSYNEQFFGPGTRLTVL.